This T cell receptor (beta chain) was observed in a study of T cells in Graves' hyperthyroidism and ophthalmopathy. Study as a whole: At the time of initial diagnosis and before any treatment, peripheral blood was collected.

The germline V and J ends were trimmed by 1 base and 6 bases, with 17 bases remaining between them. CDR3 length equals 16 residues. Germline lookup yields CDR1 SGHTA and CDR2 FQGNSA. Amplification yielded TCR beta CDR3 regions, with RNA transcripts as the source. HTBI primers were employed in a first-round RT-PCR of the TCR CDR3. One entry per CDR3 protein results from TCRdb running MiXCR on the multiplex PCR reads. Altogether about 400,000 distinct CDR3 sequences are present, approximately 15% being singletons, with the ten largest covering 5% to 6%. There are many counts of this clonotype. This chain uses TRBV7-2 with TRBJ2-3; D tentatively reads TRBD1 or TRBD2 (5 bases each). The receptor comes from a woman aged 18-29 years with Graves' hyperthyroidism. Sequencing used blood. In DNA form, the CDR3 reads TGTGCCAGCAGCTTAGTGCGCGCGAGGGGTCGTGATACGCAGTATTTT. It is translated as CASSLVRARGRDTQYF.